A selection of T cell receptor beta chains follows, all from one sample in a study of tumor and adjacent non-tumor tissue in lung cancer. TCRdb reanalysed the multiplex PCR reads using MiXCR and keeps one entry per CDR3 protein. In the table there are under 150,000 distinct CDR3 sequences, around three fifths of which are singletons. The sequenced material came from lung tumor tissue. These receptor sequences come from a man in his thirties or forties with non-small cell lung cancer. CDR3s include the opening cysteine and the closing phenylalanine or tryptophan. Fields, in order: CDR3 protein, CDR3 DNA, clone size, V gene, J gene, D gene. The D gene is left open where the match is weak. A clone size is listed for some rows: how often the clone was seen (once, few, many), or a class if it is expanded.

CANSLATIADTQYF	TGTGCCAACAGCTTAGCTACGATTGCAGATACGCAGTATTTT	NA	TRBV7-8	TRBJ2-3	NA
CASSQDSSGTSYEQYF	TGCGCCAGCAGCCAAGATTCCAGCGGTACCTCCTACGAGCAGTACTTC	many	TRBV4-1	TRBJ2-7	NA
CSVARDGGLETQYF	TGCAGCGTGGCTCGGGACGGAGGGCTGGAGACCCAGTACTTC	NA	TRBV29-1	TRBJ2-5	NA
CASSQEGGGSTEQYF	TGTGCCAGTAGCCAAGAGGGCGGTGGTAGTACCGAGCAGTACTTC	once	TRBV4-2	TRBJ2-7	NA
CASNSRRGETQYF	TGTGCCAGCAACTCCCGCAGGGGCGAGACGCAGTATTTT	NA	TRBV7-8	TRBJ2-3	NA
CASNGIGTYGPRLFF	TGTGCCAGCAATGGCATCGGGACTTACGGCCCTCGGCTCTTTTTT	NA	TRBV6-1	TRBJ2-2	NA
CASTLGTYEQYF	TGTGCCAGTACTTTGGGGACCTACGAGCAGTACTTC	NA	TRBV12-3/TRBV12-4	TRBJ2-7	NA
CASNSWVYTEAFF	TGTGCCAGCAACTCATGGGTGTACACTGAAGCTTTCTTT	NA	TRBV12-3/TRBV12-4	TRBJ1-1	NA
CASSPAGGVNTEAFF	TGTGCCAGCAGTCCCGCAGGAGGGGTAAACACTGAAGCTTTCTTT	many	TRBV12-3/TRBV12-4	TRBJ1-1	NA
CASSSGGSNTGELFF	TGTGCCAGCAGCTCGGGAGGGTCGAACACCGGGGAGCTGTTTTTT	many	TRBV11-2	TRBJ2-2	TRBD2
CTSSPMPRGPVETQYF	TGCACCAGCAGCCCGATGCCGCGGGGGCCGGTAGAGACCCAGTACTTC	NA	TRBV4-1	TRBJ2-5	NA
CSVAGALGEQYF	TGCAGCGTTGCCGGGGCTCTGGGGGAGCAGTACTTC	many	TRBV29-1	TRBJ2-7	NA
CIARGWGEVTGAFF	TGCATTGCTAGGGGGTGGGGAGAAGTAACTGGAGCTTTCTTT	NA	TRBV20-1	TRBJ1-1	NA
CASSGRDTIRYEQYF	TGTGCCAGCAGCGGACGGGACACCATACGCTACGAGCAGTACTTC	NA	TRBV21-1	TRBJ2-7	NA
CSVETGGGQPQHF	TGCAGCGTTGAAACAGGGGGTGGTCAGCCCCAGCATTTT	many	TRBV29-1	TRBJ1-5	TRBD1
CANSPGLAITKSIQYF	TGTGCCAACTCCCCGGGACTAGCGATAACCAAAAGCATTCAGTACTTC	NA	TRBV6-5	TRBJ2-4	TRBD2
CVSGLDSQGNLNNEQFF	TGTGTTAGTGGTTTGGACTCACAAGGGAATCTCAACAATGAGCAGTTCTTC	NA	TRBV12-5	TRBJ2-1	NA
CASSGAAGGPGELFF	TGTGCCAGCAGTGGGGCAGCGGGGGGGCCCGGGGAGCTGTTTTTT	NA	TRBV12-3/TRBV12-4	TRBJ2-2	TRBD2
CASSFASNPTEQFF	TGTGCCAGCAGTTTTGCTTCCAACCCCACTGAACAGTTCTTC	NA	TRBV12-3/TRBV12-4	TRBJ2-1	NA
CSAFPQGVSSGANVLTF	TGCAGTGCTTTTCCCCAAGGAGTAAGCTCTGGGGCCAACGTCCTGACTTTC	many	TRBV20-1	TRBJ2-6	NA
CATSDRVHTQETQYF	TGTGCCACCAGTGATCGCGTACATACCCAAGAGACCCAGTACTTC	NA	TRBV24-1	TRBJ2-5	NA
CASSYGTSGMGNEQFF	TGTGCCAGCAGTTACGGGACTAGCGGGATGGGGAATGAGCAGTTCTTC	many	TRBV12-3/TRBV12-4	TRBJ2-1	TRBD2
CAWSGTEAKNIQYF	TGTGCCTGGAGTGGGACAGAAGCCAAAAACATTCAGTACTTC	NA	TRBV30	TRBJ2-4	NA
CDCSRAGGNTEAFF	TGTGACTGCAGCCGAGCGGGGGGGAACACTGAAGCTTTCTTT	NA	TRBV6-2/TRBV6-3	TRBJ1-1	NA
CASNQDPRGTGELFF	TGCGCCAGCAACCAAGACCCCAGGGGGACCGGGGAGCTGTTTTTT	few	TRBV4-3	TRBJ2-2	TRBD1
CAISPGLAPYEQYF	TGTGCCATCAGTCCGGGACTAGCGCCCTACGAGCAGTACTTC	many	TRBV10-3	TRBJ2-7	TRBD2
CTAANPTEEAFF	TGCACTGCTGCGAACCCGACAGAAGAAGCTTTCTTT	NA	TRBV20-1	TRBJ1-1	NA
CASTPRQQLFF	TGTGCCAGCACCCCCCGTCAACAGCTGTTCTTC	NA	TRBV11-2	TRBJ2-1	NA
CASSTPNNGELFF	TGTGCCAGCAGTACCCCGAACAACGGGGAGTTGTTTTTT	NA	TRBV6-5	TRBJ2-2	NA
CSTRRAQSTETFF	TGTTCCACCCGCAGGGCGCAAAGCACTGAAACTTTCTTT	NA	TRBV24-1	TRBJ1-1	NA
CAICVQGSSFANTGEPFF	TGTGCCATCTGTGTTCAGGGGTCCTCGTTCGCGAACACCGGGGAGCCGTTTTTT	once	TRBV10-3	TRBJ2-2	NA
CADSYEGDYGYTF	TGTGCCGACAGTTACGAGGGGGACTATGGCTACACCTTC	once	TRBV6-5	TRBJ1-2	NA
CASSYYGASNYGYTF	TGTGCCAGCAGCTACTACGGGGCCTCTAACTATGGCTACACCTTC	NA	TRBV7-9	TRBJ1-2	NA
CASSYLGNEQFF	TGTGCCAGCAGTTACCTAGGGAATGAGCAGTTCTTC	few	TRBV6-2/TRBV6-3	TRBJ2-1	NA
CASSSGTSGRVQETQYF	TGTGCCAGCAGCTCCGGGACTAGCGGGAGGGTGCAGGAGACCCAGTACTTC	NA	TRBV11-2	TRBJ2-5	TRBD2
CDRSRDSTNEKLFF	TGCGACAGGAGCCGCGACTCAACTAATGAAAAACTGTTTTTT	NA	TRBV4-3	TRBJ1-4	NA
CASSLEAGDGELFF	TGCGCCAGCAGCTTGGAAGCGGGTGACGGGGAGCTGTTTTTT	many	TRBV5-1	TRBJ2-2	NA